What follows are 13 T cell receptor beta chains derived from one specimen sequenced in a study of blood T cell repertoires in COVID-19. This table comes from immunoSEQ multiplex PCR, and its TCRdb copy is limited to in-frame clones, with some not included. The sample holds around 140,000 clones, over 65% seen once. The material sequenced was peripheral blood. The receptors stem from a woman older than 75 with active or convalescent COVID-19.

The CDR3 sequence: CASSPGGAGQETQYF. CDR3 bases: TGTGCCAGCAGCCCCGGGGGGGCCGGGCAAGAGACCCAGTACTTC. This chain connects TRBV5-4 to TRBJ2-5, with 8 bases lining up with TRBD2. Germline V CDR1 and CDR2: SGHNT, YYREEE (reference sequence). The CDR3 runs 15 residues. V dropped 4 bases and J dropped 2; count of bases not matched to a gene: 7.

V gene TRBV9 combines with J gene TRBJ1-6, with 7 bases lining up with TRBD1. The V segment lost 5 bases and the J segment 5 bases; nucleotides outside the gene matches: 7. The CDR3 contains 15 residues. Germline CDR1 reads SGDLS; CDR2 reads YYNGEE. In nucleotides, the CDR3 is TGTGCCAGCAGATCCGGGACAGTTAATAATTCACCCCTCCACTTT. It is translated as CASRSGTVNNSPLHF.

The gene calls are TRBV15 and TRBJ1-4, with D unresolved. The CDR3 length is 16 residues. The V and J ends lost 0 bases and 4 bases respectively, with 12 bases between them. The germline gives CDR1 LNHNV, CDR2 YYDKDF (reference sequence). In DNA form, the CDR3 reads TGTGCCACCAGCAGAGATCTCGGAGGGTTTAATGAAAAACTGTTTTTT. Translation: CATSRDLGGFNEKLFF.

The chain is built from TRBV20-1 and TRBJ1-1; a weak D match, TRBD1 (5 bases). The CDR3 spans 14 residues. CDR1 and CDR2 from the germline V gene are DFQATT and SNEGSKA (reference sequence). V was clipped by 3 bases and J by 2 bases, with 13 bases between them. The DNA of the CDR3 is TGCAGTGCTAGTGTTTGGCAGGGAAACACTGAAGCTTTCTTT. Amino acid sequence: CSASVWQGNTEAFF.

The chain joins TRBV30 to TRBJ1-4; 8 positions agree with TRBD1. This CDR3 spans 16 amino acids. Germline V gene lookup returns CDR1 GTSNPN and CDR2 SVGIG (reference sequence). The J segment lost 1 base and the V segment lost 4 bases, leaving 8 bases of the junction unmatched. The chain's CDR3 is CAWTGQGFVTNEKLFF. The CDR3 DNA reads TGTGCCTGGACCGGACAGGGTTTCGTAACTAATGAAAAACTGTTTTTT.

The genes are TRBV5-1 and TRBJ2-7; 7 nucleotides align to TRBD2. The V gene's germline CDR1 is SGHRS and CDR2 YFSETQ. This CDR3 is 14 amino acids long. After removal of 2 bases from V and 2 bases from J, the junction contained 4 bases not matched to a gene. CDR3 in DNA: TGCGCCAGCAGCTTCACGGGGGGTACCTACGAGCAGTACTTC. Protein product: CASSFTGGTYEQYF. The entire variable domain, with the rest obtained from reference TRBV5-1 and TRBJ2-7, is as follows: KAGVTQTPRYLIKTRGQQVTLSCSPISGHRSVSWYQQTPGQGLQFLFEYFSETQRNKGNFPGRFSGRQFSNSRSEMNVSTLELGDSALYLCASSFTGGTYEQYFGPGTRLTVT.

The chain couples TRBV18 to TRBJ2-5; 7 bases line up with TRBD2. The CDR3 is made up of 13 amino acids. CDR1 is KGHSH and CDR2 is LQKENI in the germline V gene. Trimming took 5 bases from V and 2 from J; bases not matched to a gene: 2. In DNA, the CDR3 is TGTGCCAGCTCAGCGGGACTACAAGAGACCCAGTACTTC. This translates into CASSAGLQETQYF.

V and J are TRBV7-9 and TRBJ1-6; D gene ambiguous. Trimming removed 3 bases at V and 10 bases at J, with 10 bases between. Germline-derived CDR1 and CDR2 are SEHNR and FQNEAQ (reference sequence). This CDR3 has 13 residues. CDR3 DNA sequence: TGTGCCAGCAGCTTGGGGAGAAGGTCACCCCTCCACTTT. Translating gives CASSLGRRSPLHF.

A few counts support this clone. The chain carries TRBV19 and TRBJ1-5, with D possibly TRBD1 on 6 matching bases. Trimming removed 4 bases from V and 2 bases from J, with 12 bases in between. The CDR3 sequence is 15 residues long. Germline loops: CDR1 LNHDA, CDR2 SQIVND (reference sequence). The CDR3 here is CASSKGGVGNQPQHF. The CDR3 DNA follows: TGTGCCAGTAGTAAGGGGGGGGTGGGCAATCAGCCCCAGCATTTT. Full variable domain (missing parts from reference TRBV19 and TRBJ1-5): DGGITQSPKYLFRKEGQNVTLSCEQNLNHDAMYWYRQDPGQGLRLIYYSQIVNDFQKGDIAEGYSVSREKKESFPLTVTSAQKNPTAFYLCASSKGGVGNQPQHFGDGTRLSIL.

This clone was detected only a few times. The chain couples TRBV28 to TRBJ1-4, with D unresolved. The CDR3 runs to 12 residues. The germline V and J ends were trimmed by 3 bases and 8 bases, with 7 bases remaining between them. In germline, CDR1 is MDHEN, CDR2 SYDVKM. This CDR3 reads CASSFREEKLFF. In DNA form, the CDR3 reads TGTGCCAGCAGTTTTCGGGAAGAAAAACTGTTTTTT.

The chain couples TRBV7-2 to TRBJ2-1; 8 positions agree with TRBD2. The CDR3 runs to 15 residues. CDR1 is SGHTA and CDR2 is FQGNSA in the germline V gene. V shed 5 bases, J shed 5 bases, and the junction held 8 bases outside the gene matches. CDR3 amino acids: CASSPGPGGHNEQFF. CDR3 coding DNA: TGTGCCAGCAGCCCTGGGCCGGGGGGGCACAATGAGCAGTTCTTC.

The chain links TRBV20-1 to TRBJ2-7; 8 positions agree with TRBD2. Germline loops: CDR1 DFQATT, CDR2 SNEGSKA (reference sequence). Trimming removed 3 bases from V and 3 bases from J; junction bases left unmatched: 7. The CDR3 length is 14 residues. In DNA, the CDR3 is TGCAGTGCTAGTGCGGGGGGCCGCGTCTACGAGCAGTACTTC. As protein: CSASAGGRVYEQYF.

This clone was counted at least ten times. The rearrangement joins TRBV3-1 (or the pseudogene TRBV3-2) to TRBJ2-1, with TRBD2 identical over 8 bases. The junction had 15 bases not matched to a gene; V was cut back by 2 bases and J by 6 bases. This CDR3 comprises 18 residues. Per germline, CDR1 LGHDT and CDR2 YNNKEL (reference sequence). CDR3 residues: CASSQTLGMAGGINEQFF. The CDR3 DNA reads TGTGCCAGCAGCCAAACTTTGGGCATGGCGGGGGGAATCAATGAGCAGTTCTTC.